Listed below are T cell receptor beta chains from one sample, sequenced in a study of shared clonotypes between healthy human individuals. The assay was immunoSEQ multiplex PCR, and TCRdb's table has in-frame clones only and misses some. The sample shows over 95,000 clones, around 68% of them seen only once. Sequences were obtained from memory CD8+ T cells sorted from blood. Every receptor here comes from a woman younger than 45 in good health. Each CDR3 is given with its conserved first and last residue. D genes are given only for firm matches. Not all rows give a size; the values are once, few, many and, for expanded clones, a class.

d_call clone_size j_call v_call cdr3_nt cdr3_aa
TRBD2 few TRBJ2-7 TRBV10-2 TGCGCCAGCAGTCCTGAGGGACTAGCGGGAGACTACGAGCAGTACTTC CASSPEGLAGDYEQYF
. few TRBJ1-5 TRBV25-1 TGTGCCAGCAGTGGGCAGGGGCATGAGGATCAGCCCCAGCATTTT CASSGQGHEDQPQHF
. few TRBJ1-1 TRBV7-9 TGTGCCAGCGGATGGATGAACACTGAAGCTTTCTTT CASGWMNTEAFF
. . TRBJ2-2 TRBV19 TGTGCCAGTAGTATAGATGGCGCAGACACCGGGGAGCTGTTTTTT CASSIDGADTGELFF
. . TRBJ2-3 TRBV5-1 TGCGCCAGCAGCCTCTCTTGGGATACGCAGTATTTT CASSLSWDTQYF
TRBD1 once TRBJ1-2 TRBV6-5 TGTGCCAGCAGTTACTCCGGGACAGGGGCGCGGGGCTACACCTTC CASSYSGTGARGYTF
TRBD2 few TRBJ2-3 TRBV7-2 TGTGCCAGCAGTTATACTAGCGGGAGATGGGATACGCAGTATTTT CASSYTSGRWDTQYF
. . TRBJ2-5 TRBV27 TGTGCCAGCTTTGGGGCAGGGAGGAGAGAGACCCAGTACTTC CASFGAGRRETQYF
. once TRBJ2-7 TRBV29-1 TGCAGCGGGGTTAGGGGTGAGGGCGAGCAGTACTTC CSGVRGEGEQYF
. . TRBJ2-1 TRBV7-6 TGTGCCAGCAGCTTAGTTCGGGCCAAACCCTACAATGAGCAGTTCTTC CASSLVRAKPYNEQFF
TRBD2 . TRBJ2-1 TRBV10-3 TGTGCCATCAGTGAGTCGGTGGGACTAGCGGAAGACAATGAGCAGTTCTTC CAISESVGLAEDNEQFF
TRBD2 once TRBJ2-1 TRBV27 TGTGCCAGCAGTCATACTAGCGGGGCTTACAATGAGCAGTTCTTC CASSHTSGAYNEQFF
. . TRBJ2-5 TRBV5-1 TGCGCCAGCAGCTTGGCAGAGACCCAGTACTTC CASSLAETQYF
. . TRBJ1-1 TRBV9 TGTGCCAGCAGCGTAGCTGGGTTGATCCAGCGGGCTTTCTTT CASSVAGLIQRAFF
TRBD1 . TRBJ2-3 TRBV7-7 TGTGCCAGCAGCTTGACAGGGAACGCAGATACGCAGTATTTT CASSLTGNADTQYF
. few TRBJ2-1 TRBV9 TGTGCCAGCAGCGTAGATTCAGCGGCCTCGTCCGATGAGCAGTTCTTC CASSVDSAASSDEQFF
. . TRBJ1-1 TRBV6-6 TGTGCCAGCAGGGAAAACACTGAAGCTTTCTTT CASRENTEAFF
. . TRBJ1-4 TRBV13 TGTGCCAGCAGCTTGGGCAGGGTTAATGAAAAACTGTTTTTT CASSLGRVNEKLFF
. . TRBJ2-7 TRBV5-1 TGCGCCAGCAGCTTGGCCGGAACAGCACACGAGCAGTACTTC CASSLAGTAHEQYF
. . TRBJ2-1 TRBV19 TGTGCCAGTAGTACTGGCCTCGATGAGCAGTTCTTC CASSTGLDEQFF
TRBD2 medium-sized TRBJ2-1 TRBV28 TGTGCCAGCAGTTTACCCGCGGGAGAACTGAATGAGCAGTTCTTC CASSLPAGELNEQFF
TRBD2 many TRBJ2-1 TRBV5-1 TGCGCCAGCAGCTTGGAAGGCGGGGGACCCTACAATGAGCAGTTCTTC CASSLEGGGPYNEQFF
. . TRBJ1-1 TRBV12-2 TGTGCAAGTCGCTTAGCTGGGGACGGGCCATGGAACACTGAAGCTTTCTTT CASRLAGDGPWNTEAFF
TRBD1 medium-sized TRBJ1-1 TRBV27 TGTGCCAGCATAAGGAACAGGGGGCTTATGAACACTGAAGCTTTCTTT CASIRNRGLMNTEAFF
. few TRBJ2-7 TRBV5-6 TGTGCCAGCAGCTTGGACCCCGGACAAAATTACGAGCAGTACTTC CASSLDPGQNYEQYF
. . TRBJ2-1 TRBV30 TGTGCCTGGAGTGTTACGGGAAGCTCCTACAATGAGCAGTTCTTC CAWSVTGSSYNEQFF
. few TRBJ2-7 TRBV27 TGTGCCAGCAGTTTTGACATCCCTTGGGATAACAAGCAGTACTTC CASSFDIPWDNKQYF
TRBD2 . TRBJ2-3 TRBV4-1 TGCGCCAGCAGCCAGGGCGGACTAGCGGGAGGACCAGATACGCAGTATTTT CASSQGGLAGGPDTQYF
TRBD2 few TRBJ2-2 TRBV6-1 TGTGCCAGCAGCCAGACTAGCGGGCTCGTCGGGGAGCTGTTTTTT CASSQTSGLVGELFF
. . TRBJ2-3 TRBV30 TGTGCCTGGAGTGAAGGATTGGGGGATACGCAGTATTTT CAWSEGLGDTQYF
TRBD1 . TRBJ2-2 TRBV4-1 TGCGCCAGCAGCCCCTCACGACAGGGCTTACGATCCGGGGAGCTGTTTTTT CASSPSRQGLRSGELFF
. many TRBJ2-1 TRBV6-5 TGTGCCAGCAGTTACATGGCGGGGAAGAACAATGAGCAGTTCTTC CASSYMAGKNNEQFF
TRBD1 . TRBJ2-7 TRBV19 TGTGCCAGTAGGGCCGGGACAGGGCCCTACGAGCAGTACTTC CASRAGTGPYEQYF
. . TRBJ1-2 TRBV7-9 TGTGCCAGCAGCCCCCCGGCACAGTCAACCTTC CASSPPAQSTF
. . TRBJ2-5 TRBV6-6 TGTGCCAGCAGTTACTCGAGGCCCGGGGGAGAGACCCAGTACTTC CASSYSRPGGETQYF
. . TRBJ2-3 TRBV7-9 TGTGCCAGCAGACTCATGGATACGCAGTATTTT CASRLMDTQYF
. once TRBJ2-7 TRBV6-1 TGTGCCAGCGGGATAAGTCGGTTGAATACCTACGAGCAGTACTTC CASGISRLNTYEQYF
. few TRBJ1-5 TRBV28 TGTGCCAGCAGTTTATTCGTGCCAAATCAGCCCCAGCATTTT CASSLFVPNQPQHF
. . TRBJ2-2 TRBV7-8 TGTGCCAGCACGAAAGGGCAAAACACCGGGGAGCTGTTTTTT CASTKGQNTGELFF
TRBD1 . TRBJ2-3 TRBV9 TGTGCCAGCAGCGTAGTTGGGACAGGGGTTAGAGATACGCAGTATTTT CASSVVGTGVRDTQYF
. few TRBJ1-2 TRBV28 TGTGCCAGCAGAGTACCGGGCCCTGGGGGTGGCTACACCTTC CASRVPGPGGGYTF
. . TRBJ2-7 TRBV7-8 TGTGCCAGCAGCTTGGCGTCCAAATACTACGAGCAGTACTTC CASSLASKYYEQYF
TRBD1 . TRBJ2-1 TRBV7-2 TGTGCCAGCAGCCCGAGACAGGGTCCGACCAATGAGCAGTTCTTC CASSPRQGPTNEQFF
. . TRBJ2-7 TRBV7-8 TGTGCCAGCAGCCGACCGGGAGTAATGAACTTC CASSRPGVMNF
TRBD1 many TRBJ1-1 TRBV27 TGTGCCAGCAGTTTGGGGGGACAGGGGACTGAAGCTTTCTTT CASSLGGQGTEAFF
. . TRBJ2-3 TRBV28 TGTGCCAGCAGTTTAGGGTCAGATACGCAGTATTTT CASSLGSDTQYF
. once TRBJ2-2 TRBV5-1 TGCGCCAGCAGCTTGGGCCGTCGGCACCCGAACACCGGGGAGCTGTTTTTT CASSLGRRHPNTGELFF
. once TRBJ2-1 TRBV7-6 TGTGCCAGCAGCTTGGGGGACTCATTATTCTACAATGAGCAGTTCTTC CASSLGDSLFYNEQFF
TRBD1 . TRBJ1-2 TRBV6-4 TGTGCCAGCAGTGACTCGGGACAGGCCGATGGCTACACCTTC CASSDSGQADGYTF
. . TRBJ2-2 TRBV7-7 TGTGCCAGCAGCCCTCGGGGGGGGGAGCTGTTTTTT CASSPRGGELFF
TRBD1 . TRBJ2-7 TRBV25-1 TGTGCCAGCAGTGGCCCTCGGGGGGACAGGGGGCCCTACGAGCAGTACTTC CASSGPRGDRGPYEQYF
. . TRBJ2-3 TRBV10-3 TGTGCCATCAGCCACGGGACAATGGTAGGAGATACGCAGTATTTT CAISHGTMVGDTQYF
. . TRBJ2-7 TRBV27 TGTGCCAGCAGTTTACTCGCGGGCACCACCTACGAGCAGTACTTC CASSLLAGTTYEQYF
. . TRBJ2-7 TRBV25-1 TGTGCCAGCAGTGAACATTATTACGAGCAGTACTTC CASSEHYYEQYF
. few TRBJ1-1 TRBV25-1 TGTGCCAGCAGTGGAGTGACAGGTTACACTGAAGCTTTCTTT CASSGVTGYTEAFF
. . TRBJ2-1 TRBV6-5 TGTGCCAGCAGTTACCTAGGGGGGCTATACAATGAGCAGTTCTTC CASSYLGGLYNEQFF
. . TRBJ1-1 TRBV14 TGTGCCAGCAGCCTGATCTCTCACACTGAAGCTTTCTTT CASSLISHTEAFF
TRBD1 many TRBJ1-4 TRBV29-1 TGCAGCGCGGGGACAGGGGATTTCGGAAAACTGTTTTTT CSAGTGDFGKLFF
TRBD1 many TRBJ1-2 TRBV6-4 TGTGCCAGCAGTGACAACCTCGAAGGGGGCCATGGCTACACCTTC CASSDNLEGGHGYTF